These 8 T cell receptor beta chains originate from one sample sequenced in a study of CD8 T cells in ankylosing spondylitis. TCRdb re-derived calls from the 5' RACE reads in MiXCR, one entry per CDR3 protein. The sample lists tens of thousands of distinct CDR3 sequences, 7.9% occurring once. Sequencing used blood. These receptor sequences come from a male donor with ankylosing spondylitis or in good health (not recorded which).

This clonotype was picked up a small number of times. The rearrangement links TRBV3-1 to TRBJ2-2; 9 nucleotides align to TRBD1. V trimming: 4 bases; J trimming: 5 bases; junction bases outside the gene matches: 8. Germline CDR1 is LGHDT and CDR2 is YNNKEL (reference sequence). The CDR3 runs 16 residues. The CDR3 nucleotides are TGTGCCAGCAGCCTACCGGGACAGGGTAAAACCGGGGAGCTGTTTTTT. As protein: CASSLPGQGKTGELFF.

The chain has TRBV28 and TRBJ2-3; 8 nucleotides agree with TRBD2. Germline CDR1 reads MDHEN; CDR2 reads SYDVKM. This CDR3 contains 14 residues. With 4 bases clipped from V and 5 bases from J, the junction kept 5 bases outside the gene matches. DNA of the CDR3: TGTGCCAGCAGTTCCCTTGCGGGAGGAGATACGCAGTATTTT. Translated, it gives CASSSLAGGDTQYF.

Only a few counts were recorded for this clonotype. J is TRBJ2-7 and V is TRBV20-1; D call uncertain. Looked up from germline, CDR1 is DFQATT and CDR2 is SNEGSKA (reference sequence). Trimming stripped 0 bases from V and 3 bases from J, with 12 bases between. The CDR3 extends over 14 amino acids. The CDR3 protein is CSARDATVSYEQYF. Here the CDR3 DNA reads TGCAGTGCTAGAGATGCAACTGTGAGCTACGAGCAGTACTTC.

This clonotype has at least ten counts. The CDR3 bases are TGCGCCAGCAGCCGGGACAGCGGCAACACTGAAGCTTTCTTT. Its protein product is CASSRDSGNTEAFF. V gene TRBV5-1 combines with J gene TRBJ1-1; 7 nucleotides match TRBD1. Germline values: CDR1 SGHRS, CDR2 YFSETQ. The CDR3 has 14 amino acids. The V and J ends lost 4 bases and 2 bases, in that order; junction bases with no gene match: 5.

This clonotype was detected many times. This chain uses TRBV6-2 or TRBV6-3 with TRBJ1-1; D unresolved. The CDR3 consists of 11 residues. The V gene's germline CDR1 is MNHEY and CDR2 SVGEGT. V lost 9 bases and J 8 bases, leaving 13 bases between the germline ends. CDR3 sequence reads: CASGRRQEAFF. The DNA for the CDR3 is TGTGCCAGTGGAAGGCGGCAAGAAGCTTTCTTT.

This clonotype was seen a few times. The chain joins TRBV7-2 to TRBJ1-1; D is perhaps TRBD1 (5 bases). The germline V gene encodes CDR1 SGHTA and CDR2 FQGNSA. The V end lost 10 bases, the J end lost 1 base, and 10 bases lay between the germline ends. The CDR3 is 12 amino acids. CDR3 amino acids: CATGQSNTEAFF. CDR3 coding DNA: TGTGCCACAGGACAATCGAACACTGAAGCTTTCTTT.

At least ten counts were recorded for this clonotype. The chain has TRBV12-3 or TRBV12-4 and TRBJ2-2; 7 bases match TRBD2. The CDR3 covers 15 residues. V shed 4 bases, J shed 6 bases, and the junction held 8 bases outside the gene matches. The CDR3 is CASSSQAGRAGELFF. The CDR3 coding sequence is TGTGCCAGCAGTTCGCAAGCGGGAAGGGCCGGGGAGCTGTTTTTT.

The chain recombines TRBV29-1 with TRBJ2-1; 9 bases align to TRBD1. The CDR3 sequence is 13 residues long. The V and J ends lost 0 bases and 7 bases, in that order; junction bases with no gene match: 1. CDR1 is SQVTM, CDR2 ANQGSEA, per germline. The CDR3 region is CSVEETGGNEQFF. In DNA form, the CDR3 reads TGCAGCGTTGAAGAGACAGGGGGGAATGAGCAGTTCTTC.